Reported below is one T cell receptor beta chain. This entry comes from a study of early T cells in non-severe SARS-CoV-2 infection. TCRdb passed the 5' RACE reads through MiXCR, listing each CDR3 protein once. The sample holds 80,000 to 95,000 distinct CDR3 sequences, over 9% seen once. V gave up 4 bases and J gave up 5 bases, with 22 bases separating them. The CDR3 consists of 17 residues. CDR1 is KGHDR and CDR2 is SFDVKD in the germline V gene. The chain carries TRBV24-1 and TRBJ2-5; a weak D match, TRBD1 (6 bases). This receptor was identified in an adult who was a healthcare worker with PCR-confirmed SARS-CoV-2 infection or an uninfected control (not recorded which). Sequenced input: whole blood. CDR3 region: CATSDHGDPAGEETQYF. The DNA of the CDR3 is TGTGCCACCAGTGACCACGGGGACCCGGCAGGGGAGGAGACCCAGTACTTC.